This T cell receptor (beta chain) was recovered during a study of CXCR3-negative and CXCR3-positive naive CD8 T cells. Study-level points and caveats: Relative to CXCR3-negative naive cells, CXCR3-positive naive cells had more hydrophobic TRB CDR3s.

Libraries were UMI-labeled 5' RACE TRB cDNA. With the 5' RACE reads reprocessed, TCRdb shows one record per CDR3 protein and no DNA. The sample includes more than 80,000 distinct CDR3 sequences. The CDR3 contains 14 residues. The germline V gene has CDR1 MNHEY and CDR2 SVGAGI. In the case of this clonotype: The antigen is not known.

The rearrangement uses TRBV6-5 and TRBJ1-1. Specimen: naive CXCR3+ CD8+ T cells from blood. As for subset: CD45RO-CCR7+CD27+CD95- naive CD8+ T cells expressing CXCR3 (TNR3+). The TCR comes from a human donor in good health. Some clones in this sample may be carry-over from other donors' samples. This chain's CDR3 is CASSSGSADTEAFF.